Listed below are T cell receptor beta chains from one sample, sequenced in a study of T cells in Graves' hyperthyroidism and ophthalmopathy. TCRdb analysed the multiplex PCR reads with MiXCR anew, one entry per CDR3 protein. The sample has over 650,000 distinct CDR3 sequences, about a sixth seen once; the top ten hold around 7.7%. The sample taken for sequencing was blood. These receptors came from a man between 18 and 35 years old with Graves' hyperthyroidism. Both conserved end residues are part of each CDR3. The D gene is left open where the match is weak. Clone size is not always given. Where it is, it says once, few, many or a class for expanded clones.

clone_size: .; v_call: TRBV20-1; j_call: TRBJ2-7; d_call: .; cdr3_nt: TGCAGTGCTAGACAGGTTGGGACGGGGGAGCAGTACTTC; cdr3_aa: CSARQVGTGEQYF
clone_size: .; v_call: TRBV6-5; j_call: TRBJ1-5; d_call: .; cdr3_nt: TGTGCCAGCAGTTCGCCCGCGCGGGATCAGCCCCAGCATTTT; cdr3_aa: CASSSPARDQPQHF
clone_size: few; v_call: TRBV2; j_call: TRBJ2-5; d_call: TRBD1; cdr3_nt: TGTGCCAGCAGTGCAACAGGGGCCCCGGACTTC; cdr3_aa: CASSATGAPDF
clone_size: .; v_call: TRBV20-1; j_call: TRBJ2-3; d_call: .; cdr3_nt: TGCAGTGCTAGAGACCCTCCCGCAGATACGCAGTATTTT; cdr3_aa: CSARDPPADTQYF
clone_size: .; v_call: TRBV19; j_call: TRBJ2-1; d_call: .; cdr3_nt: TGTGCCAGTAGTAACACTCGAAAAGGGGGTGAGCAGTTCTTC; cdr3_aa: CASSNTRKGGEQFF
clone_size: .; v_call: TRBV14; j_call: TRBJ2-5; d_call: TRBD2; cdr3_nt: TGTGCCAGCAGCCAGGCTAGCGGGAGTGAGGTAGAGACCCAGTACTTC; cdr3_aa: CASSQASGSEVETQYF
clone_size: .; v_call: TRBV25-1; j_call: TRBJ2-4; d_call: TRBD1; cdr3_nt: TGTGCCAGCCTCCTCCCGGGACAGGGTACACGTACGGCCAAAAACATTCAGTACTTC; cdr3_aa: CASLLPGQGTRTAKNIQYF
clone_size: many; v_call: TRBV20-1; j_call: TRBJ2-1; d_call: TRBD2; cdr3_nt: TGCAGTGCTAGTCCCAGAGCGGGAAGTTACAATGAGCAGTTCTTC; cdr3_aa: CSASPRAGSYNEQFF
clone_size: many; v_call: TRBV6-2/TRBV6-3; j_call: TRBJ2-7; d_call: .; cdr3_nt: TGTGCCAGCAGTCGCGAGGCCCACGAGCAGTACTTC; cdr3_aa: CASSREAHEQYF
clone_size: .; v_call: TRBV19; j_call: TRBJ2-1; d_call: .; cdr3_nt: TGTGCCAGTTTACCCCAGGGTCTTGCCCTAAATGAGCAGTTCTTC; cdr3_aa: CASLPQGLALNEQFF